This record concerns one T cell receptor (beta chain) sequence. Libraries were prepared by immunoSEQ multiplex PCR; TCRdb keeps only in-frame clonotypes and omits some of them. The sample has roughly 28,000 clones, approximately 93% seen once. At study entry, adolescents had tuberculin skin tests and IGRA screening. Each donor contributed 85,000 to 100,000 T cells on average, unsorted. CDR1 is LNHNV and CDR2 is YYDKDF in the germline V gene (reference sequence). The CDR3 runs to 16 residues. V lost 0 bases to trimming and J lost 5 bases; unmatched junction nucleotides: 7. These data belong to a study of T cells in tuberculosis. The overall study: In South Africa, adults with active tuberculosis were compared with IGRA-negative and latently infected IGRA-positive adolescents.

This chain links TRBV15 with TRBJ2-7; 10 bases line up with TRBD1. Sequencing was carried out using PBMCs. This receptor was obtained from a donor between 10 and 29 years old with latent tuberculosis or without tuberculosis infection. The CDR3: CATSRDVGQGMDEQYF. The CDR3 bases are TGTGCCACCAGCAGAGATGTGGGACAGGGGATGGACGAGCAGTACTTC.